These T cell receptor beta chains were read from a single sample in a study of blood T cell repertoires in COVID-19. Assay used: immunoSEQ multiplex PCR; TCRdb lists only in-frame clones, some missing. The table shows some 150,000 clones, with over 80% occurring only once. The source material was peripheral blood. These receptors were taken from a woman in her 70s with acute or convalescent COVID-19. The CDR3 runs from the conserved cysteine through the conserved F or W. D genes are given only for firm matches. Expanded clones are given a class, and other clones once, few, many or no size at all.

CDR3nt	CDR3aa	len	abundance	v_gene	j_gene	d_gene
TGTGCCAGCAGCTTAGCCACGTTAAGCGGCTACGAGCAGTACTTC	CASSLATLSGYEQYF	15	.	TRBV7-2	TRBJ2-7	.
TGTGCCAGCAATTCATTCTACGAGCAGTACTTC	CASNSFYEQYF	11	.	TRBV28	TRBJ2-7	.
TGTGCCAGCAGCGTAGCACTCGGGACTAGCGGGGGGTCCTACGAGCAGTACTTC	CASSVALGTSGGSYEQYF	18	.	TRBV9	TRBJ2-7	TRBD2
TGTGCCAGCAGTTTATTTTCTTGGAGACTGGGTTCACCCCTCCACTTT	CASSLFSWRLGSPLHF	16	.	TRBV28	TRBJ1-6	.
TGCAGCGTTGAAGACTTAGATGGCTACACCTTC	CSVEDLDGYTF	11	.	TRBV29-1	TRBJ1-2	.
TGCGCCAGCAGCGGACAGGGGTATAATTCACCCCTCCACTTT	CASSGQGYNSPLHF	14	.	TRBV5-1	TRBJ1-6	TRBD1
TGTGCCTCGCGGTCCTCGGGTCTTTCGGCAGGGGGTTGGTATGGCTACACCTTC	CASRSSGLSAGGWYGYTF	18	.	TRBV30	TRBJ1-2	TRBD1
TGCGCCAGCAGATCGACAGGGGGCACCGGGGAGCTGTTTTTT	CASRSTGGTGELFF	14	.	TRBV5-1	TRBJ2-2	TRBD1
TGCGCCAGCAGCTCTTTGGTGGGGGGGGAGCAGTTCTTC	CASSSLVGGEQFF	13	.	TRBV5-1	TRBJ2-1	TRBD2
TGCGCCAGCAGCTTGCCGGTGGAGGTGACAGATACGCAGTATTTT	CASSLPVEVTDTQYF	15	.	TRBV5-1	TRBJ2-3	.
TGTGCCAGCAGTATGCAGAACTATGGCTACACCTTC	CASSMQNYGYTF	12	.	TRBV6-5	TRBJ1-2	.
TGCGCCAGCAGCTTGGGCGACGGACTCTCCTACGAGCAGTACTTC	CASSLGDGLSYEQYF	15	.	TRBV5-1	TRBJ2-7	.
TGTGCCAGCAGTACCCCCATGGGCCGCTACGAGCAGTACTTC	CASSTPMGRYEQYF	14	few	TRBV6-5	TRBJ2-7	.
TGTGCCAGCAGTCCCTCATGGGACAGGGCGGACACTGAAGCTTTCTTT	CASSPSWDRADTEAFF	16	.	TRBV28	TRBJ1-1	TRBD1
TGTGCCAGCAGCCGTTCAGGGGGCCTTAATAATTCACCCCTCCACTTT	CASSRSGGLNNSPLHF	16	.	TRBV5-4	TRBJ1-6	TRBD1
TGTGCCAGCAGCTTCCCACATCCCTTCGATGACTACACCTTC	CASSFPHPFDDYTF	14	few	TRBV5-6	TRBJ1-2	.
TGCGCCAGCAGCCAAGATTATCGCCCTGGACACTATAATTCACCCCTCCACTTT	CASSQDYRPGHYNSPLHF	18	few	TRBV4-1	TRBJ1-6	.
TGTGCCAGTAGTATTTCCACCGGTGAAGAGCAGTACTTC	CASSISTGEEQYF	13	.	TRBV19	TRBJ2-7	.
TGTGCCAGCGGAGACGGAACTCGATTTTACGAGCAGTACTTC	CASGDGTRFYEQYF	14	.	TRBV9	TRBJ2-7	.
TGTGCCAGCAGTCCGGGGGTGATCGGCAATCAGCCCCAGCATTTT	CASSPGVIGNQPQHF	15	.	TRBV28	TRBJ1-5	.
TGTGCCAGTAGTATCCCGGGACAGGGGAATGAAAAACTGTTTTTT	CASSIPGQGNEKLFF	15	once	TRBV19	TRBJ1-4	TRBD1
TGTGCCAGTACCCCAGGAGCGGGGGCAGGGTTTTCCTACGAGCAGTACTTC	CASTPGAGAGFSYEQYF	17	.	TRBV19	TRBJ2-7	TRBD2
TGTGCCAGCAGAACGGGGACAGGGCATGGCTACACCTTC	CASRTGTGHGYTF	13	once	TRBV28	TRBJ1-2	TRBD1
TGTGCCAGCAGCTTCACAGCGGGAGATACGCAGTATTTT	CASSFTAGDTQYF	13	.	TRBV7-2	TRBJ2-3	.
TGTGCCAGCAGCCAATCGCGGGCCACCGGGGAGCTGTTTTTT	CASSQSRATGELFF	14	.	TRBV14	TRBJ2-2	.
TGTGCCTGGGGCCCGGCGAACACCGGGGAGCTGTTTTTT	CAWGPANTGELFF	13	.	TRBV30	TRBJ2-2	.
TGTGCCAGCAGCCAAGACCGCTACGAGCAGTACTTC	CASSQDRYEQYF	12	.	TRBV3-1/TRBV3-2	TRBJ2-7	.
TGTGCCAGCAGTTTACAAGGGAGGACTGAAGCTTTCTTT	CASSLQGRTEAFF	13	.	TRBV27	TRBJ1-1	.
TGTGCCAGCAGTTACGCGGTTGAAGGCTACACCTTC	CASSYAVEGYTF	12	few	TRBV6-2/TRBV6-3	TRBJ1-2	.
TGTGCCAGCAGCTCGAGTTACGCCGGGACAGTCTTCCCTTCACCCCTCCACTTT	CASSSSYAGTVFPSPLHF	18	.	TRBV5-4	TRBJ1-6	TRBD1
TGTGCCAGCAGCTTAAACGGGGGGACAGGGCGCCCAGATACGCAGTATTTT	CASSLNGGTGRPDTQYF	17	.	TRBV7-2	TRBJ2-3	TRBD1
TGTGCCTGGAGTGCGGGGCGCAGGGGGGAATCACCCCTCCACTTT	CAWSAGRRGESPLHF	15	once	TRBV30	TRBJ1-6	TRBD1
TGTGCCAGTAGTATGTTCGCTTTGACCGGGACTAGCGGGAGGAACAAAAACATTCAGTACTTC	CASSMFALTGTSGRNKNIQYF	21	.	TRBV19	TRBJ2-4	TRBD2
TGCGCCAGCAGCTTAGAGGGACAGGGAAACCACGAGCAGTACTTC	CASSLEGQGNHEQYF	15	.	TRBV5-1	TRBJ2-7	TRBD1
TGTGCCAGCAGCAAGCGACTAGCGGGAGGGAACAATGAGCAGTTCTTC	CASSKRLAGGNNEQFF	16	.	TRBV7-2	TRBJ2-1	TRBD2
TGTGCCAGCAGCCTGACAGGGGGTGATGAAAAACTGTTTTTT	CASSLTGGDEKLFF	14	once	TRBV5-6	TRBJ1-4	TRBD1
TGTGCCAGCTCATACGACAGGGGGAATGGCTACACCTTC	CASSYDRGNGYTF	13	.	TRBV18	TRBJ1-2	TRBD1
TGTGCCAGCAGCTTGGGTGTACAGAACACTGAAGCTTTCTTT	CASSLGVQNTEAFF	14	.	TRBV5-5	TRBJ1-1	.
TGTGCCAGCAGCTCAAACAGGGGAACTGGAAACACCATATATTTT	CASSSNRGTGNTIYF	15	.	TRBV7-6	TRBJ1-3	TRBD1
TGTGCCAGCTCACCCCGCCCCCCAACAGAGCCTGTCTCTGGAAACACCATATATTTT	CASSPRPPTEPVSGNTIYF	19	.	TRBV18	TRBJ1-3	.
TGTGCCAGCAGCTTACCGGGCCAAGAGACCCAGTACTTC	CASSLPGQETQYF	13	.	TRBV7-9	TRBJ2-5	.
TGTGCCAGCAGCCCTGGACAGGGGGTACAGCCCCAGCATTTT	CASSPGQGVQPQHF	14	.	TRBV5-4	TRBJ1-5	TRBD1
TGTGCCAGTAGTATTTGGGACAGAAAGCATTTT	CASSIWDRKHF	11	.	TRBV19	TRBJ1-5	TRBD1
TGTGCCAGCAGGTCAGGGGGAAACACCATATATTTT	CASRSGGNTIYF	12	few	TRBV9	TRBJ1-3	.
TGCGCCAGCAGCGATCCGTGGGGACTAGCGGGAAAAATCGGCACAGATACGCAGTATTTT	CASSDPWGLAGKIGTDTQYF	20	.	TRBV10-2	TRBJ2-3	TRBD2
TGTGCCAGCAGCTTAAGGCGGCAGGGTGGCAACACCATATATTTT	CASSLRRQGGNTIYF	15	.	TRBV13	TRBJ1-3	.
TGCGCCAGCAGCTTGGCCGGGGGAACTTACAATGAGCAGTTCTTC	CASSLAGGTYNEQFF	15	.	TRBV5-1	TRBJ2-1	.
TGTGCCAGCAGGGACACAGGACACTTACTAAATCAGCCCCAGCATTTT	CASRDTGHLLNQPQHF	16	once	TRBV6-6	TRBJ1-5	.
TGTGCCAGCAGCTTCGGGGGGGGCACTGAAGCTTTCTTT	CASSFGGGTEAFF	13	.	TRBV7-2	TRBJ1-1	.
TGTGCCTGGAGCGCTATGAACCGACAGGGAAATCAGCCCCAGCATTTT	CAWSAMNRQGNQPQHF	16	.	TRBV30	TRBJ1-5	TRBD1